The 10 T cell receptor beta chains given below trace back to one sample, sequenced in a study of T-cell reconstitution after alpha-beta-depleted transplantation in children. As it was prepared, the TCRbeta library received unique molecular identifiers. MiXCR, applied by TCRdb to the PCR reads, yields one record per CDR3 protein. Among a few hundred thousand distinct CDR3 sequences, 9.9% were seen once, and the ten largest hold over 9%. Source: PBMCs from the stem cell graft donor, taken from the stem cell graft. Receptor source: a human donor who donated a stem cell graft to a child with SCID.

The chain uses TRBV7-2 and TRBJ2-7; possibly TRBD1 for D (5 bases). V lost 4 bases, J lost 0 bases, and 10 bases lay in between. This CDR3 is 14 amino acids long. CDR1 is SGHTA and CDR2 is FQGNSA in the germline V gene. This CDR3 reads CASSYRTLSYEQYF. The CDR3, as DNA: TGTGCCAGCAGCTACAGGACCCTCTCCTACGAGCAGTACTTC.

The chain uses TRBV9 and TRBJ1-6; 10 bases match TRBD1. V was pared by 0 bases and J by 10 bases, with 4 bases of the junction left unmatched. From germline, CDR1 is SGDLS and CDR2 YYNGEE. The CDR3 runs to 15 residues. The CDR3 region has the DNA TGTGCCAGCAGCGTAGCGACAGGGGGCCAGTCACCCCTCCACTTT. This gives the protein CASSVATGGQSPLHF.

Only a few counts were recorded for this clonotype. CDR3 protein: CASRQGDTQYF. CDR3 DNA: TGTGCCAGCAGACAGGGGGATACGCAGTATTTT. The genes are TRBV7-8 and TRBJ2-3, with TRBD1 matching over 7 bases. The CDR3 has 11 residues. Germline CDR1 SGHVS, CDR2 FQNEAQ. J gave up 6 bases and V 6 bases, and 0 bases lay outside the gene matches.

This clonotype was seen more than once but under ten times. The rearrangement uses TRBV20-1 and TRBJ1-1, with unresolved D. CDR1 is DFQATT and CDR2 is SNEGSKA in the germline V gene (reference sequence). V was pared by 8 bases and J by 4 bases, with 17 bases between. CDR3 length: 13 residues. CDR3 loop: CSTSFGVSTEAFF. The CDR3 DNA sequence: TGCAGTACGTCCTTTGGGGTGTCCACTGAAGCTTTCTTT.

CDR3 nucleotides: TGCGCCAGCAGCCAAGGGCACCTGGACAATGAGCAGTTCTTC. This translates into CASSQGHLDNEQFF. The chain couples TRBV4-1 to TRBJ2-1; D not resolved. The germline V and J ends were trimmed by 1 base and 5 bases, with 9 bases remaining between them. CDR3 length: 14 amino acids. CDR1 is MGHRA, CDR2 YSYEKL, per germline.

This clonotype was picked up a small number of times. This chain links TRBV5-1 with TRBJ1-1; D possibly corresponds to TRBD1 (6 bases). Germline V gene sequence: CDR1 SGHRS, CDR2 YFSETQ. The germline V and J ends were trimmed by 0 bases and 0 bases, with 9 bases remaining between them. The CDR3 sequence is 15 residues long. The CDR3, as DNA: TGCGCCAGCAGCTTGGCCGGACAGATGAACACTGAAGCTTTCTTT. Protein: CASSLAGQMNTEAFF.

A few counts support this clonotype. The CDR3 protein is CSAQGSGGYTF. In DNA form, the CDR3 reads TGCAGTGCTCAGGGGTCTGGCGGCTACACCTTC. The chain couples TRBV20-1 to TRBJ1-2, with TRBD1 as a possible D gene (6 bases). This CDR3 contains 11 residues. V was shortened by 5 bases and J by 8 bases, with 12 bases between the two germline ends. The germline gives CDR1 DFQATT, CDR2 SNEGSKA (reference sequence).

V and J are TRBV7-2 and TRBJ2-1; TRBD2 matches 12 bases. Trimming took 1 base from V and 9 from J; bases not matched to a gene: 1. Germline assignment: CDR1 SGHTA and CDR2 FQGNSA. The CDR3 is 14 amino acids. CDR3 sequence (DNA): TGTGCCAGCAGCTTAGTGACTAGCGGGGGTGAGCAGTTCTTC. It encodes CASSLVTSGGEQFF.

The CDR3 DNA reads TGTGCCAGCAGTGAGGTTCGGGGGGACACCGGGGAGCTGTTTTTT. Translating it yields CASSEVRGDTGELFF. This sequence joins TRBV25-1 and TRBJ2-2; 7 bases match TRBD2. From germline, CDR1 is MGHDK and CDR2 SYGVNS. The length of the CDR3 is 15 residues. V lost 3 bases, J lost 3 bases, and 4 bases stayed unmatched.

This clonotype was observed at least ten times. CDR3: CASSRSFQETQYF. Here the CDR3 DNA reads TGTGCCAGCAGCCGTTCATTCCAAGAGACCCAGTACTTC. The gene calls are TRBV7-3 and TRBJ2-5; D call uncertain. V was shortened by 5 bases and J by 1 base, with 8 bases between the two germline ends. This CDR3 contains 13 residues. Germline V lookup: CDR1 SGHTA, CDR2 FQGTGA. The whole variable domain, filled in from reference TRBV7-3 and TRBJ2-5, reads GAGVSQTPSNKVTEKGKYVELRCDPISGHTALYWYRQSLGQGPEFLIYFQGTGAADDSGLPNDRFFAVRPEGSVSTLKIQRTERGDSAVYLCASSRSFQETQYFGPGTRLLVL.